The 20 T cell receptor beta chains below all came from one sample that was sequenced in a study of blood T cell repertoires in COVID-19. The repertoire was sequenced with immunoSEQ multiplex PCR; TCRdb's copy has only in-frame clones and lacks some. The repertoire holds 200,000 to 250,000 clones, with 80% to 90% as singletons. Sequencing used PBMCs or T cells enriched from blood (not recorded which). Receptors originate from a woman between 40 and 50 years old with acute COVID-19.

The chain combines TRBV7-9 with TRBJ2-2; TRBD2 agrees at 9 bases. V lost 6 bases, J lost 4 bases, and 9 bases stayed unmatched. From germline, CDR1 is SEHNR and CDR2 FQNEAQ (reference sequence). The CDR3 has 16 amino acids. CDR3 sequence: CASRGSGSLGTGELFF. DNA for the CDR3: TGTGCCAGCAGGGGTAGCGGGAGCTTAGGCACCGGGGAGCTGTTTTTT.

This chain links TRBV15 with TRBJ2-5, with no clear D. V shed 1 base and J shed 5 bases, with 8 bases lying between them. CDR3 size: 13 residues. CDR1 LNHNV and CDR2 YYDKDF come from the germline V gene (reference sequence). In nucleotides, the CDR3 is TGTGCCACCAGCAGAGTCTGGCAGGAGACCCAGTACTTC. Protein product: CATSRVWQETQYF. The full variable domain, completed using reference TRBV15 and TRBJ2-5, is DAMVIQNPRYQVTQFGKPVTLSCSQTLNHNVMYWYQQKSSQAPKLLFHYYDKDFNNEADTPDNFQSRRPNTSFCFLDIRSPGLGDTAMYLCATSRVWQETQYFGPGTRLLVL.

The rearrangement uses TRBV19 and TRBJ2-2; D remains unclear. Germline CDR1 is LNHDA and CDR2 is SQIVND (reference sequence). The CDR3 has 16 residues. Trimming pared 1 base from V and 0 bases from J, leaving 9 bases between. CDR3 region: CASSIGGTTNTGELFF. The CDR3 DNA is TGTGCCAGTAGTATAGGTGGAACTACGAACACCGGGGAGCTGTTTTTT. The full variable domain, with the rest looked up from reference TRBV19 and TRBJ2-2, is DGGITQSPKYLFRKEGQNVTLSCEQNLNHDAMYWYRQDPGQGLRLIYYSQIVNDFQKGDIAEGYSVSREKKESFPLTVTSAQKNPTAFYLCASSIGGTTNTGELFFGEGSRLTVL.

The rearrangement uses TRBV6-5 and TRBJ2-7, with D possibly being TRBD1 (6 bases). Trimming left V 7 bases short and J 6 bases short, with 19 bases between. This CDR3 is 14 amino acids long. Germline values: CDR1 MNHEY, CDR2 SVGAGI. The CDR3 protein is CASKDATGLLEQYF. The CDR3 bases are TGTGCCAGCAAGGATGCGACAGGACTCCTCGAGCAGTACTTC.

This clone was picked up one time. The chain links TRBV5-8 to TRBJ1-4, with a possible D match to TRBD1 (6 bases). Germline CDR1 is SGHTS and CDR2 is YDEGEE. V lost 0 bases, J lost 7 bases, and 13 bases lay in between. The CDR3 runs to 15 residues. The CDR3 reads CASSLGQGSTEKLFF. CDR3 bases: TGTGCCAGCAGCTTGGGGCAGGGGTCCACTGAAAAACTGTTTTTT.

The chain is built from TRBV28 and TRBJ1-2, with TRBD1 as a possible D gene (5 bases). The germline V gene has CDR1 MDHEN and CDR2 SYDVKM. The CDR3 covers 14 residues. The V gene lost 6 bases and the J gene lost 4 bases, with 15 bases spanning the gap. This CDR3 reads CASSQGRAGYGYTF. For the CDR3, the DNA is TGTGCCAGCAGCCAAGGCAGGGCAGGCTATGGCTACACCTTC.

The rearrangement joins TRBV28 to TRBJ2-7; 12 bases are shared with TRBD1. V lost 4 bases, J lost 2 bases, and 6 bases stayed unmatched. Germline CDR1 MDHEN, CDR2 SYDVKM. The CDR3 length is 16 residues. The CDR3 nucleotides read TGTGCCAGCAGTTCAACCGGGACAGGGGGCGCCTACGAGCAGTACTTC. Translating it yields CASSSTGTGGAYEQYF.

The chain is built from TRBV7-2 and TRBJ1-5, with D perhaps matching TRBD1 (6 bases). Trimming left V 5 bases short and J 4 bases short, with 12 bases between. This CDR3 is built from 14 residues. Germline-derived CDR1 and CDR2 are SGHTA and FQGNSA. CDR3: CASSPRTENQPQHF. The CDR3 DNA follows: TGTGCCAGCAGCCCCCGGACAGAGAATCAGCCCCAGCATTTT.

V and J are TRBV7-8 and TRBJ2-7; 10 bases match TRBD2. Trimming took 1 base from V and 3 from J; bases not matched to a gene: 3. Germline CDR1 reads SGHVS; CDR2 reads FQNEAQ. The CDR3 is 15 amino acids. CDR3 nucleotide sequence: TGTGCCAGCAGCTTAGGACTAGCGGGTCTCTACGAGCAGTACTTC. Its translation: CASSLGLAGLYEQYF.

The chain is built from TRBV7-2 and TRBJ2-4, with D tentatively TRBD2 (5 bases). Trimming took off 1 base at V and 0 bases at J, with 10 bases between the two ends. Germline lookup yields CDR1 SGHTA and CDR2 FQGNSA. The CDR3 has 16 amino acids. In DNA form, the CDR3 reads TGTGCCAGCAGCTTAGAGGCTAGCAAAGCCAAAAACATTCAGTACTTC. Its protein product is CASSLEASKAKNIQYF.

The gene calls are TRBV5-8 and TRBJ2-4, with 10 bases identical to TRBD1. The ends lost 4 bases at V and 2 bases at J; junction bases unmatched: 9. There are 17 residues in the CDR3. Germline CDR1 and CDR2: SGHTS and YDEGEE. The CDR3 bases are TGTGCCAGCAGCATTCCGACAGGGGGCGTTTCCAAAAACATTCAGTACTTC. It encodes CASSIPTGGVSKNIQYF.

This chain joins TRBV6-5 and TRBJ2-5, with D possibly TRBD2 on 6 matching bases. With 4 bases removed from V and 2 bases from J, the gap between germline ends came to 17 bases. In germline, CDR1 is MNHEY, CDR2 SVGAGI. There are 16 residues in the CDR3. CDR3 sequence reads: CASSSFIAARQETQYF. The DNA of the CDR3 is TGTGCCAGCAGTTCCTTTATAGCGGCAAGACAAGAGACCCAGTACTTC.

The rearrangement links TRBV7-9 to TRBJ1-4; 9 bases are a match to TRBD1. With V trimmed by 4 bases and J by 8 bases, 14 bases remained unmatched. Per the germline V gene, CDR1 is SEHNR and CDR2 is FQNEAQ (reference sequence). The CDR3 runs 17 residues. This CDR3 reads CASSSRTGASPGEKLFF. The CDR3 DNA reads TGTGCCAGCAGCTCAAGGACAGGGGCCTCCCCGGGGGAAAAACTGTTTTTT. The whole variable domain, filled in from reference TRBV7-9 and TRBJ1-4, reads DTGVSQNPRHKITKRGQNVTFRCDPISEHNRLYWYRQTLGQGPEFLTYFQNEAQLEKSRLLSDRFSAERPKGSFSTLEIQRTEQGDSAMYLCASSSRTGASPGEKLFFGSGTQLSVL.

V and J are TRBV7-3 and TRBJ2-3; 9 positions match TRBD2. The CDR3 sequence is 15 residues long. The junction had 5 bases not matched to a gene; V was cut back by 2 bases and J by 5 bases. CDR1 and CDR2 from the germline V gene are SGHTA and FQGTGA. CDR3 DNA sequence: TGTGCCAGCAGCTTAGGCGGGAGGGCTGAAGATACGCAGTATTTT. Translated: CASSLGGRAEDTQYF.

The chain recombines TRBV27 with TRBJ2-7; TRBD2 matches at 11 bases. Looked up from germline, CDR1 is MNHEY and CDR2 is SMNVEV (reference sequence). After removal of 7 bases from V and 4 bases from J, the junction contained 6 bases not matched to a gene. This CDR3 contains 14 residues. The CDR3 nucleotides are TGTGCCAGCACTCGACTAGCGGGATCATACGAGCAGTACTTC. It is translated as CASTRLAGSYEQYF.

This chain links TRBV9 with TRBJ2-3, with TRBD2 matching 10 bases. The CDR3 has 16 amino acids. J gave up 4 bases and V 0 bases, and 5 bases lay outside the gene matches. From germline, CDR1 is SGDLS and CDR2 YYNGEE. CDR3 in DNA: TGTGCCAGCAGCGTAGGCCCTAGCGGGAGAGCAGATACGCAGTATTTT. Amino acid sequence: CASSVGPSGRADTQYF.

CDR3: CASSLYPGQGINEQFF. CDR3 sequence (DNA): TGTGCCAGCAGTTTATACCCGGGACAGGGGATCAATGAGCAGTTCTTC. The chain uses TRBV27 and TRBJ2-1; 10 bases align to TRBD1. V trimming: 1 base; J trimming: 6 bases; junction bases outside the gene matches: 6. The CDR3 loop spans 16 amino acids. Germline-derived CDR1 and CDR2 are MNHEY and SMNVEV (reference sequence).

The genes are TRBV19 and TRBJ2-7; 8 nucleotides agree with TRBD1. The CDR3 contains 15 residues. The J segment lost 2 bases and the V segment lost 4 bases, leaving 7 bases of the junction unmatched. The germline CDR1 and CDR2 sequences are LNHDA and SQIVND (reference sequence). This CDR3 reads CASSRSTGATYEQYF. The DNA for the CDR3 is TGTGCCAGTAGTAGGTCGACAGGGGCGACCTACGAGCAGTACTTC.

V usage is TRBV15 and J usage is TRBJ2-1, with TRBD1 matching 11 bases. Germline V gene data show CDR1 as LNHNV and CDR2 as YYDKDF (reference sequence). J was trimmed by 7 bases and V by 2 bases; bases with no gene match: 13. This CDR3 spans 18 amino acids. The CDR3 loop reads CATSRILPGQGVLNEQFF. The CDR3 coding sequence is TGTGCCACCAGCAGAATCCTCCCGGGACAGGGGGTTTTAAATGAGCAGTTCTTC.

This clone appeared once. The rearrangement joins TRBV2 to TRBJ2-3, with TRBD2 matching over 9 bases. The CDR3 extends over 16 amino acids. Germline V gene lookup returns CDR1 SNHLY and CDR2 FYNNEI. V lost 4 bases, J lost 5 bases, and 10 bases stayed unmatched. The CDR3 here is CASSGGSGRGGDTQYF. CDR3 nucleotides: TGTGCCAGCAGTGGGGGTAGCGGGAGAGGTGGAGATACGCAGTATTTT.